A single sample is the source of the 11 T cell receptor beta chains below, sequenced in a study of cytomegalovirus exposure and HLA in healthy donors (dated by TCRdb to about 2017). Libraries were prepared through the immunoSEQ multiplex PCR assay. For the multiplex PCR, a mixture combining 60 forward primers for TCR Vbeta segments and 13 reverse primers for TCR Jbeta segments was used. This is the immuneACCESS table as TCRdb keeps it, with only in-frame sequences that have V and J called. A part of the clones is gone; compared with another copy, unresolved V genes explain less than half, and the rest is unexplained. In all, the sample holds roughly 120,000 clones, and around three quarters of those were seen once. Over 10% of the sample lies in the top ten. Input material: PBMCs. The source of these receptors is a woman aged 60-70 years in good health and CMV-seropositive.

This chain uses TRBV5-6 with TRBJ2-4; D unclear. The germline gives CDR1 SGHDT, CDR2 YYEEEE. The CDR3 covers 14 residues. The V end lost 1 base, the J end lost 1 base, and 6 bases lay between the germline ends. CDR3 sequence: CASSLRFAKNIQYF. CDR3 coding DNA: TGTGCCAGCAGCTTGCGGTTTGCCAAAAACATTCAGTACTTC. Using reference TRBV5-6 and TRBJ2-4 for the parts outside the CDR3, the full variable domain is DAGVTQSPTHLIKTRGQQVTLRCSPKSGHDTVSWYQQALGQGPQFIFQYYEEEERQRGNFPDRFSGHQFPNYSSELNVNALLLGDSALYLCASSLRFAKNIQYFGAGTRLSVL.

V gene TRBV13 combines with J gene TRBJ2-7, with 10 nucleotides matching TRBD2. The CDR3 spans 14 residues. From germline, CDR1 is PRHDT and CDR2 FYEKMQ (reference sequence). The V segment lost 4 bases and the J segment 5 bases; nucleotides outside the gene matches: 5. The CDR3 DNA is TGTGCCAGCAGCTCCCTAGCGGGGGCCCACGAGCAGTACTTC. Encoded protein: CASSSLAGAHEQYF.

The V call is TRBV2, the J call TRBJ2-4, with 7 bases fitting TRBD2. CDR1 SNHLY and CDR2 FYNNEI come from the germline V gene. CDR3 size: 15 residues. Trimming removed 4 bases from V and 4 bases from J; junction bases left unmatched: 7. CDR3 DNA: TGTGCCAGCAGTGCTAGCGGAGTAACAAAAAACATTCAGTACTTC. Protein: CASSASGVTKNIQYF.

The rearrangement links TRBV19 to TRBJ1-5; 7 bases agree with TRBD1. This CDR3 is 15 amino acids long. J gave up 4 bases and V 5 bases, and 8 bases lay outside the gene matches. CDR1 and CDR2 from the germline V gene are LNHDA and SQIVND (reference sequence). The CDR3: CASSGQVRRNQPQHF. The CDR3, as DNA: TGTGCCAGTAGTGGACAGGTGAGAAGGAATCAGCCCCAGCATTTT.

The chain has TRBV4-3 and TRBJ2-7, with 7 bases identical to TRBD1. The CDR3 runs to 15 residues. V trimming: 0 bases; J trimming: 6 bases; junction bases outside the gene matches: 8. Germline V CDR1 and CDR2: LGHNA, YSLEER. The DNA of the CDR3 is TGCGCCAGCAGCCAAGATCAGGACAGGTATCGCGAGCAGTACTTC. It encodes CASSQDQDRYREQYF.

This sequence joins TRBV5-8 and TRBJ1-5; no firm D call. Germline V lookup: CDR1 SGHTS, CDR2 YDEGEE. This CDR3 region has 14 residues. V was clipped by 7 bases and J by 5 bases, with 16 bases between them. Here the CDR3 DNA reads TGTGCCAGCTCTACTTCTGCGCTGCATCAGCCCCAGCATTTT. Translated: CASSTSALHQPQHF. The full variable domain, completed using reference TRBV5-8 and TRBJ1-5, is EAGVTQSPTHLIKTRGQQATLRCSPISGHTSVYWYQQALGLGLQFLLWYDEGEERNRGNFPPRFSGRQFPNYSSELNVNALELEDSALYLCASSTSALHQPQHFGDGTRLSIL.

The CDR3 nucleotides are TGCGCCAGCCAAACCGGGACAGCTGGAAACACCATATATTTT. Translated: CASQTGTAGNTIYF. The chain combines TRBV5-1 with TRBJ1-3; 7 bases line up with TRBD1. The germline gives CDR1 SGHRS, CDR2 YFSETQ. CDR3 size: 14 residues. V dropped 7 bases and J dropped 2; count of bases not matched to a gene: 6.

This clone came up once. The CDR3 DNA sequence: TGTGCCAGCAGACCCGGACAGGGGGTTCGAGACATCACAGATACGCAGTATTTT. Its protein product is CASRPGQGVRDITDTQYF. V usage is TRBV5-4 and J usage is TRBJ2-3, with 10 bases lining up with TRBD1. The CDR3 runs 18 residues. CDR1 is SGHNT and CDR2 is YYREEE in the germline V gene (reference sequence). V shed 5 bases, J shed 2 bases, and the junction held 14 bases outside the gene matches.

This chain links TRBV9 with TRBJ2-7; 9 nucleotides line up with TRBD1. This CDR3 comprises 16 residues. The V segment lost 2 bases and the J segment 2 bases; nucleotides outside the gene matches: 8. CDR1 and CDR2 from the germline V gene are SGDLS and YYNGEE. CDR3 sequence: CASSVSGTGPPYEQYF. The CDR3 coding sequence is TGTGCCAGCAGCGTTTCCGGGACAGGGCCTCCCTACGAGCAGTACTTC.

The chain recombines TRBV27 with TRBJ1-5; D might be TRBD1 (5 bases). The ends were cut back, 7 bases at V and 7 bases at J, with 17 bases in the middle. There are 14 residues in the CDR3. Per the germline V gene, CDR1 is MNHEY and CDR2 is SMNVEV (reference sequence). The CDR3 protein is CASKYQGIEQPQHF. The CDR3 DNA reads TGTGCCAGCAAATATCAGGGAATTGAGCAGCCCCAGCATTTT.

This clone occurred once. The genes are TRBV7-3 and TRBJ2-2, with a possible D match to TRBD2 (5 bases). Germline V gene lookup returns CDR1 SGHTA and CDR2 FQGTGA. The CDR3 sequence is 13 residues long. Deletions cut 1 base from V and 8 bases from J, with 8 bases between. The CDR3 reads CASSLRELGELFF. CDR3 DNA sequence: TGTGCCAGCAGCTTAAGGGAGTTAGGGGAGCTGTTTTTT.